Listed below are T cell receptor beta chains from one sample, sequenced in a study of cytomegalovirus exposure and HLA in healthy donors. TCRdb's table, derived via immunoSEQ multiplex PCR, lists solely in-frame clones and lacks some. The table lists approximately 93,000 clones, approximately 69% of them singletons. Material for sequencing was PBMCs. Source of these receptors: a boy aged 10-17 years in good health and CMV-seropositive. Both conserved end residues are part of each CDR3. The D gene is left open where the match is weak. The size of a clone is reported for some rows only, either as once, few or many, or as a class for expanded clones.

v_gene	abundance	j_gene	d_gene	CDR3nt	CDR3aa
TRBV6-6	NA	TRBJ2-3	TRBD1	TGTGCCAGCAATGCCGGGACAGGCAAAGATACGCAGTATTTT	CASNAGTGKDTQYF
TRBV19	NA	TRBJ1-2	NA	TGTGCCAGTAGTGTAAACCTAAATGGCTACACCTTC	CASSVNLNGYTF
TRBV5-1	few	TRBJ2-3	TRBD2	TGCGCCAGCAGCCCACAGACTAGCGGGATACCAGCAGATACGCAGTATTTT	CASSPQTSGIPADTQYF
TRBV27	NA	TRBJ1-1	NA	TGTGCCAGCAAAGTACGTACGGTGGGAGAAACTGAAGCTTTCTTT	CASKVRTVGETEAFF
TRBV30	NA	TRBJ1-1	NA	TGTGCCTGGAGTCCCGAATTCTGGGGGAGGAGGGACACTGAAGCTTTCTTT	CAWSPEFWGRRDTEAFF
TRBV2	NA	TRBJ2-3	NA	TGTGCCAGCAGCGCATACGGGGCGGGGGATACGCAGTATTTT	CASSAYGAGDTQYF
TRBV27	NA	TRBJ1-1	NA	TGTGCCAGCAGTTTATCGTCCTGGACAGCGAACACTGAAGCTTTCTTT	CASSLSSWTANTEAFF
TRBV28	NA	TRBJ2-7	TRBD1	TGTGCCAGCACCGGACAGGGGGTCTACGAGCAGTACTTC	CASTGQGVYEQYF
TRBV18	NA	TRBJ1-6	TRBD1	TGTGCCAGCTCACCAACGACAGGGAACAATTCACCCCTCCACTTT	CASSPTTGNNSPLHF
TRBV18	NA	TRBJ2-7	TRBD2	TGTGCCAGCTCATACCCAGAGCGGGATGCCTACGAGCAGTACTTC	CASSYPERDAYEQYF
TRBV4-3	NA	TRBJ2-7	NA	TGCGCCAGCCGACAGGGACTGGGGTCCTACGAGCAGTACTTC	CASRQGLGSYEQYF
TRBV5-1	few	TRBJ1-2	NA	TGCGCCAGCAGCTTGGACAGGTTCTATGGCTACACCTTC	CASSLDRFYGYTF
TRBV5-1	NA	TRBJ1-6	TRBD1	TGCGCCAGCAGCTTACAGGGGGCAATAGGCTCACCCCTCCACTTT	CASSLQGAIGSPLHF
TRBV7-4	NA	TRBJ2-5	TRBD2	TGTGCCAGCAGCTTTAGCGGGGCAGGGACCCAGTACTTC	CASSFSGAGTQYF
TRBV29-1	NA	TRBJ1-5	NA	TGCAGCGCTACAGGCGATGGGAGCAATCAGCCCCAGCATTTT	CSATGDGSNQPQHF
TRBV9	few	TRBJ1-1	TRBD1	TGTGCCAGCAGCCCCCGGGACAGGGGGTATCACACTGAAGCTTTCTTT	CASSPRDRGYHTEAFF
TRBV6-1	NA	TRBJ2-3	NA	TGTGCCACAGTGGCGGGCGGACCCACAGATACGCAGTATTTT	CATVAGGPTDTQYF
TRBV6-1	NA	TRBJ2-5	TRBD1	TGTGCCACAGATAAGACAGGGCCTACCCAAGAGACCCAGTACTTC	CATDKTGPTQETQYF
TRBV30	NA	TRBJ1-6	NA	TGTGCCTACAATCCAGCGGATAATTCACCCCTCCACTTT	CAYNPADNSPLHF
TRBV7-2	NA	TRBJ1-3	NA	TGTGCCAGCAGCTTAGTGGCACGCCGCTCTGGAAACACCATATATTTT	CASSLVARRSGNTIYF
TRBV18	few	TRBJ1-4	NA	TGTGCCAGCTCACTCTTGGAGGGTAGCGGTGAAAAACTGTTTTTT	CASSLLEGSGEKLFF
TRBV11-2	few	TRBJ2-7	TRBD1	TGTGCCAGCAGCTCCCCCCGACAGGGGTACGAGCAGTACTTC	CASSSPRQGYEQYF
TRBV18	NA	TRBJ1-1	TRBD1	TGTGCCAGCTCACCCCAGGGGGGGAACACTGAAGCTTTCTTT	CASSPQGGNTEAFF
TRBV6-1	few	TRBJ1-6	NA	TGTGCCAGCAGCGCGGGCCCTTATAATTCACCCCTCCACTTT	CASSAGPYNSPLHF
TRBV6-5	NA	TRBJ1-2	NA	TGTGCCAGCACACAGGCCAGAAACTATGGCTACACCTTC	CASTQARNYGYTF
TRBV7-2	NA	TRBJ1-1	TRBD1	TGTGCCAGCAGTCTTAAAACAGGGGGCACTGAAGCTTTCTTT	CASSLKTGGTEAFF
TRBV4-3	NA	TRBJ1-2	NA	TGCGCCAGCAGCCAAGAATTAGCCTATGGCTACACCTTC	CASSQELAYGYTF
TRBV28	few	TRBJ2-7	NA	TGTGCCAGCAGTTCGGGTCCCTACGAGCAGTACTTC	CASSSGPYEQYF